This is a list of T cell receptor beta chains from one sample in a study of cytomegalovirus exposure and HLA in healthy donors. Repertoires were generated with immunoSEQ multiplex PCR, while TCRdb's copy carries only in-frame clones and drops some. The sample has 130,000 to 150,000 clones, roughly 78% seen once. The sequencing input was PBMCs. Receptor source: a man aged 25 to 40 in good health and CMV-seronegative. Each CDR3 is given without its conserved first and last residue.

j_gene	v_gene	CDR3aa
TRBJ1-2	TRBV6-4	ASSDSRQGNYGYT
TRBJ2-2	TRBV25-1	ASSEYKGKRGNTGELF
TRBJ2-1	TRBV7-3	ASSYGTSAYNEQF
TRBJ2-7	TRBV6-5	ASSYSVNRVLYEQY
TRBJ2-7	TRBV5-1	ASSHPGGSYEQY
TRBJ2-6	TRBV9	ASSVASGTAGANVLT
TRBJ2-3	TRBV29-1	SVKPPGTSGRDTQY
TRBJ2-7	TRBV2	ASQRQGVYEQY
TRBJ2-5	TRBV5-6	ASSWAGGKETQY
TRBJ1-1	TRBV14	ASSRWDTHTEAF
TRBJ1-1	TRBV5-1	ASSLRQGVTNTEAF
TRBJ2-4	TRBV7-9	ASSPSGGDIQY
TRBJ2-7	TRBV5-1	ASSPGLAVSYEQY
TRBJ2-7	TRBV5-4	ASSLKRGSSYEQY
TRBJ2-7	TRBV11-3	ASSRGLEQY
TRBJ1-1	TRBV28	ASSLIRGLNTEAF
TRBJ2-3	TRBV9	ASSVRQATDTQY
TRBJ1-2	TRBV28	AWGVTGVYGYT
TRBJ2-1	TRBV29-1	SVDDIAGWGEQF
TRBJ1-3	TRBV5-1	ASSLDRVSGNTIY
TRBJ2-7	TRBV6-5	ASSRLAGGYEQY
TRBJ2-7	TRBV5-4	ASSWGGGGAYEQY
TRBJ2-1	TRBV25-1	ASRTTSGTYNEQF
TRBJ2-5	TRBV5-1	ASSLPRVLGETQY
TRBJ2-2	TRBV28	ASTSDRRNTGELF
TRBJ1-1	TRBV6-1	ASRRRESGTES
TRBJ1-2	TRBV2	ASRARQRQVTAGYT
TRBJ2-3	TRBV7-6	ASTLSGASTDTQY
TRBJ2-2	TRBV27	ASSPPGLISGELF
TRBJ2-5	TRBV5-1	ASREESETQY
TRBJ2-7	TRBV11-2	ASSRRQGQGNEQY
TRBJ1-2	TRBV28	ASSSHNYGYP
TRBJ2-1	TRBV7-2	ASSPRPGVNEQF
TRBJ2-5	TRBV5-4	ASSLASTETQY
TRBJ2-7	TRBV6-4	ASRATYSSYEQY
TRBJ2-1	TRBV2	ASPRSGRYNEQF
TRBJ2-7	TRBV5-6	ASSYARDRFEQY
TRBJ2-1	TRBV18	ASSDRVYNEQF
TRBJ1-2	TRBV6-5	ASSSWQSASGYT
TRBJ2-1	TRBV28	ASSTGGASYNEQF